A selection of T cell receptor beta chains follows, all from one sample in a study of identical twins. TCRdb re-analysed the 5' RACE reads in MiXCR, keeping a single row per CDR3 protein. Of about 900,000 distinct CDR3 sequences listed, about 12% are singletons. This sample also belongs to another study, concerning yellow fever vaccine responses in identical twins.

Sequencing was carried out using PBMCs. The receptor source for this set is a woman between 18 and 30 years old in good health. CDR3s leave out the opening cysteine and the closing phenylalanine or tryptophan.

v_gene | CDR3aa
TRBV2 | ASRGDRGVFYEQY
TRBV5-1 | ASSLVSTGSEAF
TRBV4-1 | ASSHGSEGLHTGQF
TRBV12-3/TRBV12-4 | ASSLAAGTNYGYT
TRBV6-1 | ASNRQAGGELF
TRBV24-1 | ATSDLSGTGGRNEQF
TRBV5-8 | ASSLVARGLDTEAF
TRBV5-6 | ASSLGLQERAF
TRBV24-1 | AISGTSYNEQF
TRBV7-8 | ASSLGTVNYGYT
TRBV20-1 | SANTVFGTDTQY
TRBV9 | ASSVVTTPGNEQF
TRBV12-3/TRBV12-4 | ASTGNGGGLAGVLSYEQY
TRBV10-3 | AISEAPRGRSNEQF
TRBV11-2 | ASSLGSGFGQPQH
TRBV7-8 | ATRAGWEGLATQY
TRBV4-2 | ASSPGLAGASSTGELF
TRBV3-1 | ASSPRGRELPTDTQY
TRBV6-5 | ASSYGQLSHQPQH
TRBV3-1 | ASSRLGGGDEQF
TRBV10-3 | AISEGLNYEQY
TRBV25-1 | ASSDGPRGSSGNTIY
TRBV28 | ASSTRAGSSSGANVLT
TRBV7-9 | ASSHRTGSARELF
TRBV21-1 | ASQASTDTQY
TRBV6-1 | ASSNWGTGRVDEQF
TRBV19 | STGPGDRVTDTQY
TRBV3-1 | ASSQELAGPQETQY
TRBV9 | ASSFSDGEPQH
TRBV18 | ASSPRQNTGELF
TRBV20-1 | SASLRLAGADTQY
TRBV4-1 | ASSQEFARDTGELF
TRBV3-1 | ASSQGGGHRGYEQY
TRBV10-3 | AISDLASGELF
TRBV4-1 | ASSQDIRETQY
TRBV3-1 | ASSQASTSTDAQY
TRBV6-5 | AEEGDTQY
TRBV12-3/TRBV12-4 | ASSFGSGRTYNEQF
TRBV20-1 | SARSSNEQF
TRBV12-3/TRBV12-4 | ASSFQGFSDGYT
TRBV12-3/TRBV12-4 | ASSLDLGAGDTQY
TRBV20-1 | SARTGLGNSPLH
TRBV12-3/TRBV12-4 | ASSLHQGQKADTQY
TRBV20-1 | RPGRTGAADTQY
TRBV5-4 | ASSSGLESKQY
TRBV5-1 | ASSETGLKNIQY
TRBV28 | ASSFMASGNTGELF
TRBV11-2 | ASSLELAGGYSYNEQF